This TCR beta chain was recorded in a study of blood T cell repertoires in COVID-19. For the study at large: Some COVID-19 samples were acute and others convalescent; all came from the United States, Italy and Spain. PBMCs, B-cell-depleted T cells, or T cells provided the cDNA or gDNA that made up the material.

In Seattle, patients joined the study during active infection and were tracked longitudinally. As originally analysed: Amplified reference gene primers provided the basis for estimating nucleated cell counts. The method was immunoSEQ multiplex PCR; TCRdb's version includes in-frame clones alone and lacks a portion of them. V and J calls and clone size are given by that table; D and trimming were obtained from the DNA. Among 250,000 to 400,000 clones listed, more than 70% were seen once. The receptor was derived from a woman in her twenties or thirties with COVID-19, enrolled during active disease. The sample taken for sequencing was peripheral blood.

CDR3 amino acids: CASSPDSGGVNNYGYTF. The DNA for the CDR3 is TGTGCCAGCTCACCGGACTCGGGGGGTGTGAATAACTATGGCTACACCTTC. The chain combines TRBV18 with TRBJ1-2; a weak D match, TRBD1 (5 bases). Per germline, CDR1 KGHSH and CDR2 LQKENI. Trimming removed 3 bases at V and 1 base at J, with 18 bases between. The CDR3 loop spans 17 amino acids.